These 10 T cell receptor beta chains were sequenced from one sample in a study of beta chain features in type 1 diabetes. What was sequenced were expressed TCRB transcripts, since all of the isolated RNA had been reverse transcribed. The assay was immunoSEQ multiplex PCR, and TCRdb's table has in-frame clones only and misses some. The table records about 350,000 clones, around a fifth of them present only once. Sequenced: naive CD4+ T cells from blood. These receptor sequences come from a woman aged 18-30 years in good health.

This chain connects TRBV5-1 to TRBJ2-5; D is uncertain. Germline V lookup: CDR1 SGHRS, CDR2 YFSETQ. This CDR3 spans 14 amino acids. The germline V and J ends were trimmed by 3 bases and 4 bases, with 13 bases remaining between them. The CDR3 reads CASSSPASRETQYF. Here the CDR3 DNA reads TGCGCCAGCAGCTCCCCTGCGAGCCGAGAGACCCAGTACTTC.

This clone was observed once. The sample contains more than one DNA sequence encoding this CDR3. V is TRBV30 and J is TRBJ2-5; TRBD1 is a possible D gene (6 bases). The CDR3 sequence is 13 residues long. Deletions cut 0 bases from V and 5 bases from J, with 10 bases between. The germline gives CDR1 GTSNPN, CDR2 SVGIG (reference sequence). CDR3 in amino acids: CAWSVGGGETQYF. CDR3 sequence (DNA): TGTGCCTGGAGTGTAGGGGGTGGGGAGACCCAGTACTTC. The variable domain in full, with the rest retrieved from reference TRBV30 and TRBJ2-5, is SQTIHQWPATLVQPVGSPLSLECTVEGTSNPNLYWYRQAAGRGLQLLFYSVGIGQISSEVPQNLSASRPQDRQFILSSKKLLLSDSGFYLCAWSVGGGETQYFGPGTRLLVL.

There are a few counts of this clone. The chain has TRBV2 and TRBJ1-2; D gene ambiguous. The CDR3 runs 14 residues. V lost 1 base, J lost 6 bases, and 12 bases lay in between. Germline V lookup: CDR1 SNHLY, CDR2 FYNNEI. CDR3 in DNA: TGTGCCAGCAGTGAAGAGGCGGCAACCCATGGCTACACCTTC. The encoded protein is CASSEEAATHGYTF.

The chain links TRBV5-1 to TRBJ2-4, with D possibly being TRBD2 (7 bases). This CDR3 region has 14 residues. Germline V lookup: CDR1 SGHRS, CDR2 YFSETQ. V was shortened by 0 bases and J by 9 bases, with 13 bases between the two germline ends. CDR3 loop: CASSLGGGEGIQYF. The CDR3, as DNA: TGCGCCAGCAGCTTGGGGGGGGGCGAGGGCATTCAGTACTTC. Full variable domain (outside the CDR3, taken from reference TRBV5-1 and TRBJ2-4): KAGVTQTPRYLIKTRGQQVTLSCSPISGHRSVSWYQQTPGQGLQFLFEYFSETQRNKGNFPGRFSGRQFSNSRSEMNVSTLELGDSALYLCASSLGGGEGIQYFGAGTRLSVL.

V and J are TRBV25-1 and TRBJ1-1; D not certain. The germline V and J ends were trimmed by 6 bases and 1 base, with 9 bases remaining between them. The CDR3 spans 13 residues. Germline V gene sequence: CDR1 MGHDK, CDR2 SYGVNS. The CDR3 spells CASSLNRNTEAFF. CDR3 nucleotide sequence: TGTGCCAGCAGCCTAAACCGGAACACTGAAGCTTTCTTT.

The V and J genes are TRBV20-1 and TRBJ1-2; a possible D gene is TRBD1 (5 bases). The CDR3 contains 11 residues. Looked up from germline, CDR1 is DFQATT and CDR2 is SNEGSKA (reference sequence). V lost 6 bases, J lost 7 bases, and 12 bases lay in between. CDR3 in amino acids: CSASVRGGYTF. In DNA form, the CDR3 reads TGCAGTGCCTCGGTAAGGGGTGGCTACACCTTC.

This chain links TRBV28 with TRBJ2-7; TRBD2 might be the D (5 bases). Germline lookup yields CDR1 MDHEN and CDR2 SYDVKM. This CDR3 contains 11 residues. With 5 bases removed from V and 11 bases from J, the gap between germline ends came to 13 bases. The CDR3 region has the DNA TGTGCCAGCAGTCCGACCCGAGGGAAGTACTTC. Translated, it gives CASSPTRGKYF. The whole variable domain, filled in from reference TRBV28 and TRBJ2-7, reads DVKVTQSSRYLVKRTGEKVFLECVQDMDHENMFWYRQDPGLGLRLIYFSYDVKMKEKGDIPEGYSVSREKKERFSLILESASTNQTSMYLCASSPTRGKYFGPGTRLTVT.

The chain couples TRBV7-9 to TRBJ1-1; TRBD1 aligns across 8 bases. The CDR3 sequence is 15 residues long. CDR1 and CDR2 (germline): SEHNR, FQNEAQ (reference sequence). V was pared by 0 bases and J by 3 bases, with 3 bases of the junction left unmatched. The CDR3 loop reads CASSLAETGDTEAFF. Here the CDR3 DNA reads TGTGCCAGCAGCTTAGCGGAGACAGGGGACACTGAAGCTTTCTTT. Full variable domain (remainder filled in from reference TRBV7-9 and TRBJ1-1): DTGVSQNPRHKITKRGQNVTFRCDPISEHNRLYWYRQTLGQGPEFLTYFQNEAQLEKSRLLSDRFSAERPKGSFSTLEIQRTEQGDSAMYLCASSLAETGDTEAFFGQGTRLTVV.

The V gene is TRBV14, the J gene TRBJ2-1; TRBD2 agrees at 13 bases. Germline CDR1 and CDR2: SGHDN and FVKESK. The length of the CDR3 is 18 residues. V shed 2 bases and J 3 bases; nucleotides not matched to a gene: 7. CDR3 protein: CASSQPGTSGAIYNEQFF. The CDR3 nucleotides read TGTGCCAGCAGCCAACCAGGGACTAGCGGGGCCATCTACAATGAGCAGTTCTTC.

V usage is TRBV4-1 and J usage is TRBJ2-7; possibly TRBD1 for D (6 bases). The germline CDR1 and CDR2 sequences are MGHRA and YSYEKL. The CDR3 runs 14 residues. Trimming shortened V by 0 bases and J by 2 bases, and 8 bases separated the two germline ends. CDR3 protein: CASSQDQGPYEQYF. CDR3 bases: TGCGCCAGCAGCCAAGATCAGGGGCCCTACGAGCAGTACTTC.